The entry that follows covers one T cell receptor (beta chain) sequence. Its target is unknown. This sequence may be a read error, since a much larger clone differs from it by one base. Researchers amplified the TCR beta CDR3 regions from RNA transcripts. A set of HTBI primers served as the primers for a first-round RT-PCR of the TCR CDR3. TCRdb reprocessed the multiplex PCR reads via MiXCR and lists one record per CDR3 protein. The sample holds roughly 640,000 distinct CDR3 sequences, around 16% seen once. This specimen comes from a study of T cells in Graves' hyperthyroidism and ophthalmopathy. Under 3 months was the duration of disease in ophthalmopathy patients, who also had a Clinical Activity Score of at least 3 and a NOSPECS grade of at least 4. Each 10 ml fresh peripheral blood draw supplied the PBMCs. General observations from the study: Stable hyperthyroidism was told apart from ophthalmopathy by a model built on 13 V-J features. The majority of expanded thyroid clonotypes above 0.001 also appeared in blood.

This sequence originates from a middle-aged woman with Graves' ophthalmopathy. The sequenced sample was blood.

CDR3 nucleotides: TGTGCCACCAGTGACGAGCCTATGACAGGGCATAGTGGGAACACCAGGGAGCTGTTTTTT. This translates into CATSDEPMTGHSGNTRELFF. The chain employs TRBV24-1 and TRBJ2-2, with 7 positions matching TRBD1. This CDR3 is built from 20 residues. From germline, CDR1 is KGHDR and CDR2 SFDVKD.